Each of the 23 T cell receptor beta chains below was sequenced from the same sample in a study of cytomegalovirus exposure and HLA in healthy donors. Primers: 60 Vbeta forward and 13 Jbeta reverse. Using immunoSEQ multiplex PCR, the repertoire was profiled, and TCRdb retains in-frame clones only, with some absent. The sample lists tens of thousands of clones, about three quarters occurring once. Specimen: PBMCs. All receptors derive from a man aged 18 to 35 in good health and CMV-seronegative.

This clone was seen a single time. CDR3 nucleotide sequence: TGTGCCAGCAGTCCCACCGGACTGTCTTATCAGCCCCAGCATTTT. Translated, it gives CASSPTGLSYQPQHF. This chain connects TRBV27 to TRBJ1-5; unclear D gene. Germline V gene lookup returns CDR1 MNHEY and CDR2 SMNVEV (reference sequence). Trimming removed 5 bases from V and 5 bases from J, with 16 bases in between. CDR3 size: 15 residues.

The chain recombines TRBV9 with TRBJ2-5, with 7 nucleotides matching TRBD1. The CDR3 covers 15 residues. Trimming at V came to 4 bases and at J to 3 bases, leaving 9 bases not matched to a gene. Germline V gene data show CDR1 as SGDLS and CDR2 as YYNGEE. The CDR3 loop reads CASSPTGQAKETQYF. The CDR3 nucleotides are TGTGCCAGCAGCCCTACAGGACAGGCTAAAGAGACCCAGTACTTC.

V gene TRBV27 combines with J gene TRBJ2-7, with unresolved D. Trimming took 4 bases from V and 3 from J, leaving 10 bases between them. The CDR3 spans 13 residues. In germline, CDR1 is MNHEY, CDR2 SMNVEV (reference sequence). The CDR3 is CASSWGIDYEQYV. The CDR3 nucleotides are TGTGCCAGCAGTTGGGGTATCGACTACGAGCAGTACGTC.

The CDR3 spells CASSPPRFGYTF. For the CDR3, the DNA is TGTGCCAGCAGTCCCCCTCGGTTTGGCTACACCTTC. V is TRBV28 and J is TRBJ1-2, with D hard to call. Germline V gene lookup returns CDR1 MDHEN and CDR2 SYDVKM. Trimming removed 5 bases from V and 7 bases from J, with 11 bases in between. The CDR3 is 12 amino acids.

In this sample, this clone turned up a few times. The CDR3 loop is CASSFRGYNSPLHF. DNA of the CDR3: TGTGCCAGCAGTTTTAGGGGTTATAATTCACCCCTCCACTTT. The J gene is TRBJ1-6, the V gene TRBV27; tentatively, D is TRBD1 (5 bases). Germline V gene lookup returns CDR1 MNHEY and CDR2 SMNVEV (reference sequence). The length of the CDR3 is 14 residues. V lost 3 bases and J 4 bases, leaving 7 bases between the germline ends.

The genes are TRBV7-7 and TRBJ2-1; D gene unclear. The germline CDR1 and CDR2 sequences are SSHAT and FNYEAQ (reference sequence). The CDR3 has 15 residues. Trimming shortened V by 5 bases and J by 4 bases, and 15 bases separated the two germline ends. The CDR3 loop reads CASSPGYSAYNEQFF. As DNA, the CDR3 is TGTGCCAGCAGCCCCGGGTATTCGGCGTACAATGAGCAGTTCTTC.

The chain couples TRBV7-2 to TRBJ2-2; no definite D call. The length of the CDR3 is 13 residues. Germline CDR1 is SGHTA and CDR2 is FQGNSA. Trimming stripped 3 bases from V and 7 bases from J, with 9 bases between. The CDR3 region has the DNA TGTGCCAGCAGCTTCCACTATGGCGGGGAGCTGTTTTTT. Translated, it gives CASSFHYGGELFF.

The rearrangement links TRBV27 to TRBJ1-5; D may be TRBD1 (5 bases). V shed 2 bases and J shed 7 bases, with 12 bases lying between them. Germline CDR1 and CDR2: MNHEY and SMNVEV (reference sequence). This CDR3 is 14 amino acids long. CDR3 nucleotide sequence: TGTGCCAGCAGTTTAGTGGGGCCGAGGCAGCCCCAGCATTTT. This gives the protein CASSLVGPRQPQHF.

The chain uses TRBV7-3 and TRBJ2-1; D ambiguous. The CDR3 has 11 residues. Germline V gives CDR1 SGHTA, CDR2 FQGTGA. The V end was cut by 8 bases, the J end by 2 bases, with 4 bases between. This chain's CDR3 is CASSAYNEQFF. The CDR3 DNA is TGTGCCAGCTCCGCCTACAATGAGCAGTTCTTC.

This clone was seen more than once but under ten times. The rearrangement uses TRBV7-6 and TRBJ2-7; D might be TRBD2 (6 bases). The CDR3 extends over 11 amino acids. CDR1 SGHVS and CDR2 FNYEAQ come from the germline V gene. V dropped 4 bases and J dropped 6 bases, with 7 bases sitting between them. The CDR3 spells CASSWGLEQYF. DNA of the CDR3: TGTGCCAGCAGCTGGGGACTCGAGCAGTACTTC. Looking up the rest from reference TRBV7-6 and TRBJ2-7 gives the full variable domain: GAGVSQSPRYKVTKRGQDVALRCDPISGHVSLYWYRQALGQGPEFLTYFNYEAQQDKSGLPNDRFSAERPEGSISTLTIQRTEQRDSAMYRCASSWGLEQYFGPGTRLTVT.

This clone has more than one count but fewer than ten. V gene TRBV11-3 combines with J gene TRBJ1-1, with 7 nucleotides matching TRBD1. This CDR3 contains 15 residues. V gave up 5 bases and J gave up 1 base; unmatched junction bases: 7. CDR1 is SGHNT, CDR2 YENEEA, per germline. The chain's CDR3 is CASSLQGGANTEAFF. The DNA of the CDR3 is TGTGCCAGCAGCCTACAAGGGGGCGCGAACACTGAAGCTTTCTTT.

The rearrangement links TRBV6-1 to TRBJ2-1; D unclear. V gave up 2 bases and J gave up 1 base, with 9 bases separating them. CDR1 is MNHNS and CDR2 is SASEGT in the germline V gene. The CDR3 contains 15 residues. The CDR3 sequence: CASSETSVSYNEQFF. The CDR3, as DNA: TGTGCCAGCAGTGAAACGTCAGTATCCTACAATGAGCAGTTCTTC.

The chain carries TRBV2 and TRBJ2-1; 8 bases match TRBD2. Germline V gives CDR1 SNHLY, CDR2 FYNNEI. Trimming took 5 bases from V and 1 from J; bases not matched to a gene: 7. The CDR3 spans 16 residues. CDR3 region: CASSTGLASSYNEQFF. The CDR3 DNA is TGTGCCAGCAGTACAGGACTAGCTAGTTCCTACAATGAGCAGTTCTTC.

The V and J genes are TRBV7-9 and TRBJ2-5, with 7 bases lining up with TRBD1. Germline V lookup: CDR1 SEHNR, CDR2 FQNEAQ (reference sequence). The CDR3 consists of 16 residues. Trimming removed 5 bases from V and 5 bases from J; junction bases left unmatched: 14. CDR3 amino acids: CASSTRQGSSGETQYF. The CDR3 nucleotides read TGTGCCAGCAGCACTCGACAGGGATCCTCGGGGGAGACCCAGTACTTC.

The genes are TRBV18 and TRBJ1-2; D call uncertain. CDR1 is KGHSH and CDR2 is LQKENI in the germline V gene. CDR3 length: 11 amino acids. The V end lost 5 bases, the J end lost 5 bases, and 6 bases lay between the germline ends. For the CDR3, the DNA is TGTGCCAGCTCATTTCAGTATGGCTACACCTTC. It encodes CASSFQYGYTF. Based on the CDR3 plus reference TRBV18 and TRBJ1-2, the full variable domain is NAGVMQNPRHLVRRRGQEARLRCSPMKGHSHVYWYRQLPEEGLKFMVYLQKENIIDESGMPKERFSAEFPKEGPSILRIQQVVRGDSAAYFCASSFQYGYTFGSGTRLTVV.

The CDR3 region has the DNA TGTGCCTGGAGAGGACAGGATAATTCACCCCTCCACTTT. This sequence encodes CAWRGQDNSPLHF. The rearrangement uses TRBV30 and TRBJ1-6; 7 nucleotides align to TRBD1. Germline loops: CDR1 GTSNPN, CDR2 SVGIG (reference sequence). The CDR3 has 13 residues. V lost 3 bases to trimming and J lost 5 bases; unmatched junction nucleotides: 1.

This chain links TRBV6-1 with TRBJ1-5; possibly TRBD1 for D (5 bases). Trimming removed 0 bases at V and 4 bases at J, with 13 bases between. Looked up from germline, CDR1 is MNHNS and CDR2 is SASEGT. CDR3 size: 16 residues. CDR3 DNA sequence: TGTGCCAGCAGTGAAGCTGCAGGGAGGGCGAATCAGCCCCAGCATTTT. Its protein is CASSEAAGRANQPQHF.

This clone appeared a few times. V gene TRBV19 combines with J gene TRBJ2-5; 9 bases are a match to TRBD1. Trimming cost V 3 bases and J 5 bases; bases outside gene matches: 4. This CDR3 comprises 14 residues. Germline V gives CDR1 LNHDA, CDR2 SQIVND (reference sequence). CDR3 sequence (DNA): TGTGCCAGTAGTATGGGACAGGGCGTGGAGACCCAGTACTTC. It is translated as CASSMGQGVETQYF.

CDR3 in amino acids: CASSTGGGNQPQHF. The CDR3 DNA is TGTGCCAGCAGCACGGGTGGTGGAAATCAGCCCCAGCATTTT. The chain has TRBV5-4 and TRBJ1-5; no firm D call. V was cut by 4 bases and J by 4 bases, with 12 bases left in between. CDR1 SGHNT and CDR2 YYREEE come from the germline V gene (reference sequence). The CDR3 sequence is 14 residues long.

Only a few counts were recorded for this clone. The J gene is TRBJ1-1, the V gene TRBV19; D uncertain. Trimming shortened V by 5 bases and J by 5 bases, and 18 bases separated the two germline ends. From germline, CDR1 is LNHDA and CDR2 SQIVND (reference sequence). CDR3 size: 15 residues. The CDR3 sequence is CASSPRPLSRTEAFF. The CDR3 nucleotides read TGTGCCAGTAGTCCCCGGCCCCTGTCGAGGACTGAAGCTTTCTTT.

This clone was picked up one time. The chain employs TRBV5-1 and TRBJ1-1; 7 nucleotides match TRBD1. V lost 5 bases, J lost 5 bases, and 6 bases stayed unmatched. Germline loops: CDR1 SGHRS, CDR2 YFSETQ. The CDR3 loop spans 13 amino acids. The CDR3 sequence is CASRRGGETEAFF. DNA of the CDR3: TGCGCCAGCAGGAGAGGGGGCGAAACTGAAGCTTTCTTT.

The DNA of the CDR3 is TGCGCCAGCAGCCAAGATTGGAATAGCGGGGGGGCCGGGGAGACCCAGTACTTC. It codes for CASSQDWNSGGAGETQYF. The chain carries TRBV4-3 and TRBJ2-5; 11 bases align to TRBD2. The V gene's germline CDR1 is LGHNA and CDR2 YSLEER. V gave up 0 bases and J gave up 5 bases; unmatched junction bases: 11. CDR3 length equals 18 residues.

The chain couples TRBV4-2 to TRBJ2-2; TRBD2 matches at 14 bases. Per the germline V gene, CDR1 is LGHNA and CDR2 is YNFKEQ. The CDR3 is 18 residues long. With 0 bases clipped from V and 8 bases from J, the junction kept 8 bases outside the gene matches. CDR3 residues: CASSQDRGLAGAWGELFF. The DNA of the CDR3 is TGTGCCAGCAGCCAAGATCGGGGACTAGCGGGGGCCTGGGGGGAGCTGTTTTTT.